This TCR beta chain was sequenced for a study of T cells in Graves' hyperthyroidism and ophthalmopathy. General study points: Blood also carried most thyroid clonotypes expanded above 0.001.

CDR3 size: 13 residues. The V gene lost 1 base and the J gene lost 4 bases, with 11 bases spanning the gap. CDR1 DFQATT and CDR2 SNEGSKA come from the germline V gene (reference sequence). Recently diagnosed hyperthyroidism of less than 2 months' duration affected patients aged 18 to 65. From more than 8 ml of fresh peripheral blood, PBMCs were isolated. The TCR beta CDR3 regions underwent amplification using RNA transcripts as the source. The HTBI primer set served for first-round RT-PCR of the TCR CDR3. TCRdb independently ran MiXCR on the multiplex PCR reads; one entry per CDR3 protein. The table lists approximately 260,000 distinct CDR3 sequences, 15% of them singletons. Many counts were recorded for this clonotype. What it binds is not known.

Source material: blood. The chain links TRBV20-1 to TRBJ2-7; D tentatively reads TRBD1 or TRBD2 (5 bases each). This clonotype was sampled from a woman in her forties or fifties with Graves' hyperthyroidism that later progressed to Graves' ophthalmopathy. CDR3 sequence reads: CSARVPGQYEQYF. The CDR3 DNA is TGCAGTGCTAGAGTGCCGGGGCAATACGAGCAGTACTTC.